This TCR beta chain was observed in a study of T cell responses to AZD1222 COVID-19 vaccine. On the study more broadly: Pooled together were second doses at about 4 or about 12 weeks.

General observations from the study: Across spike, vaccine-associated CD4 TCRs were found, dominant at 160-218 and 743-854. Recipients of two AZD1222 doses showed rising Spike-specific TCR breadth and depth. Clonal diversity may have been underestimated in mostly white British donors.

Comments on this clone: Its specificity is not known.

Germline assignment: CDR1 LNHDA and CDR2 SQIVND (reference sequence). V shed 4 bases, J shed 3 bases, and the junction held 8 bases outside the gene matches. The CDR3 has 15 amino acids. TCRdb's copy holds only in-frame clones and misses some; the assay was immunoSEQ multiplex PCR. The sample includes 170,000 or so clones, about nine tenths of them seen just once. This clonotype was sampled from an adult in good health. Material: peripheral blood, obtained on day 0 of AZD1222 vaccination. This chain connects TRBV19 to TRBJ2-7; 8 nucleotides match TRBD1. CDR3 bases: TGTGCCAGTAGTACGGGACAGGAGTTTTACTACGAGCAGTACTTC. Amino acid sequence: CASSTGQEFYYEQYF.